Below, 17 T cell receptor beta chains from the same sample are listed, as sequenced in a study of control samples from healthy donors and cancer patients. Some clones are missing from TCRdb's copy, which holds only in-frame ones; the method was immunoSEQ multiplex PCR. This table holds about 100,000 clones, just over 90% found once. Sequencing used blood. The source of these receptors is a man aged 18 to 35 in good health.

This chain uses TRBV19 with TRBJ2-1, with TRBD2 identical over 8 bases. Trimming removed 6 bases from V and 2 bases from J; junction bases left unmatched: 12. The CDR3 has 17 residues. CDR1 LNHDA and CDR2 SQIVND come from the germline V gene (reference sequence). The CDR3 is CASSFLSGRGAYNEQFF. CDR3 coding DNA: TGTGCCAGTAGCTTCTTAAGCGGGAGAGGGGCCTACAATGAGCAGTTCTTC.

V usage is TRBV5-1 and J usage is TRBJ1-6; maybe TRBD1 (5 bases). Germline CDR1 and CDR2: SGHRS and YFSETQ. V was cut by 7 bases and J by 4 bases, with 18 bases left in between. CDR3 length: 16 amino acids. CDR3 loop: CASGGGRRRYNSPLHF. For the CDR3, the DNA is TGCGCCAGCGGGGGAGGGAGAAGAAGGTATAATTCACCCCTCCACTTT.

The chain joins TRBV5-1 to TRBJ1-1; 9 bases agree with TRBD1. The germline V gene has CDR1 SGHRS and CDR2 YFSETQ. CDR3 length: 14 amino acids. V shed 3 bases, J shed 4 bases, and the junction held 4 bases outside the gene matches. The CDR3 here is CASSWTGVATEAFF. The CDR3 nucleotides are TGCGCCAGCAGCTGGACAGGGGTTGCCACTGAAGCTTTCTTT. The complete variable domain, with remaining parts taken from reference TRBV5-1 and TRBJ1-1, reads KAGVTQTPRYLIKTRGQQVTLSCSPISGHRSVSWYQQTPGQGLQFLFEYFSETQRNKGNFPGRFSGRQFSNSRSEMNVSTLELGDSALYLCASSWTGVATEAFFGQGTRLTVV.

The V call is TRBV6-5, the J call TRBJ2-7; D unresolved. Trimming left V 6 bases short and J 5 bases short, with 8 bases between. CDR3 length: 11 residues. Germline V gene lookup returns CDR1 MNHEY and CDR2 SVGAGI. The CDR3 is CASRFVDEQYF. CDR3 in DNA: TGTGCCAGCAGGTTCGTGGACGAGCAGTACTTC.

CDR3 DNA: TGTGCCAGCAGCCTTACGGGACAGTACAATGAGCAGTTCTTC. It encodes CASSLTGQYNEQFF. The V and J genes are TRBV7-8 and TRBJ2-1; 7 bases agree with TRBD1. The CDR3 is 14 amino acids. The V gene's germline CDR1 is SGHVS and CDR2 FQNEAQ. Germline trimming cut 5 bases from V and 4 bases from J; bases unmatched to any gene: 5.

The rearrangement joins TRBV4-1 to TRBJ1-1; TRBD1 matches 7 bases. This CDR3 spans 14 amino acids. Trimming cost V 5 bases and J 1 base; bases outside gene matches: 4. Germline-derived CDR1 and CDR2 are MGHRA and YSYEKL. The CDR3 DNA reads TGCGCCAGCAGCTCCCGGGACAGGAACACTGAAGCTTTCTTT. It translates to CASSSRDRNTEAFF.

V and J are TRBV30 and TRBJ2-7; 7 bases line up with TRBD2. The CDR3 consists of 12 residues. V lost 8 bases and J lost 4; bases outside the gene matches: 8. The germline V gene encodes CDR1 GTSNPN and CDR2 SVGIG (reference sequence). The CDR3 region is CAQRQRGYEQYF. Here the CDR3 DNA reads TGTGCCCAACGACAGCGGGGATACGAGCAGTACTTC.

V gene TRBV11-2 combines with J gene TRBJ2-7, with TRBD2 identical over 7 bases. Germline lookup yields CDR1 SGHAT and CDR2 FQNNGV. The V and J ends lost 1 base and 6 bases, in that order; junction bases with no gene match: 12. This CDR3 region has 16 residues. CDR3 in amino acids: CASSLGPTSEEGEQYF. CDR3 nucleotides: TGTGCCAGCAGCTTAGGCCCAACTAGCGAGGAGGGCGAGCAGTACTTC.

The genes are TRBV27 and TRBJ2-1; no firm D call. Germline V lookup: CDR1 MNHEY, CDR2 SMNVEV (reference sequence). The CDR3 is 16 residues long. Trimming pared 1 base from V and 4 bases from J, leaving 14 bases between. The CDR3 spells CASSLLAEGVYNEQFF. In nucleotides, the CDR3 is TGTGCCAGCAGTTTATTGGCGGAAGGCGTTTACAATGAGCAGTTCTTC.

The rearrangement links TRBV20-1 to TRBJ1-2; no clear D gene. Trimming took off 0 bases at V and 5 bases at J, with 4 bases between the two ends. The CDR3 is 11 amino acids. Per the germline V gene, CDR1 is DFQATT and CDR2 is SNEGSKA (reference sequence). The CDR3 DNA reads TGCAGTGCTAGAGAATCTTATGGCTACACCTTC. This gives the protein CSARESYGYTF.

The gene calls are TRBV9 and TRBJ2-6; D unresolved. The length of the CDR3 is 15 residues. Germline values: CDR1 SGDLS, CDR2 YYNGEE. V dropped 3 bases and J dropped 0 bases, with 7 bases sitting between them. The DNA for the CDR3 is TGTGCCAGCAGCGGCAGATACTCTGGGGCCAACGTCCTGACTTTC. Its translation is CASSGRYSGANVLTF.

The V call is TRBV5-1, the J call TRBJ1-5; D may be TRBD1 (5 bases). The germline V gene has CDR1 SGHRS and CDR2 YFSETQ. The CDR3 extends over 15 amino acids. Trimming cost V 0 bases and J 7 bases, with 14 bases left between them. The CDR3 region is CASSLDPGSDQPQHF. The CDR3 region has the DNA TGCGCCAGCAGCTTGGATCCAGGGTCCGACCAGCCCCAGCATTTT.

The chain joins TRBV12-3 or TRBV12-4 to TRBJ1-2; D uncertain. Trimming pared 4 bases from V and 7 bases from J, leaving 13 bases between. The CDR3 totals 13 residues. The CDR3 DNA is TGTGCCAGCAGTTGGGGTGTGGGAGGTGGCTACACCTTC. Its translation: CASSWGVGGGYTF.

This CDR3 reads CASSGGHMNTEAFF. CDR3 DNA: TGTGCCAGCAGCGGAGGACATATGAACACTGAAGCTTTCTTT. V is TRBV5-5 and J is TRBJ1-1, with D maybe TRBD1 (5 bases). The CDR3 has 14 amino acids. Trimming took 4 bases from V and 0 from J, leaving 10 bases between them. Germline CDR1 and CDR2: SGHKS and YYEKEE (reference sequence).

The sample holds many counts of this clone. This sequence joins TRBV5-5 and TRBJ1-4; D remains ambiguous. CDR3 length equals 18 residues. The germline V and J ends were trimmed by 0 bases and 0 bases, with 15 bases remaining between them. Germline lookup yields CDR1 SGHKS and CDR2 YYEKEE (reference sequence). CDR3 region: CASSLVPLAGTTNEKLFF. The CDR3 coding sequence is TGTGCCAGCAGCTTGGTACCCCTGGCTGGCACAACTAATGAAAAACTGTTTTTT.

The chain is built from TRBV6-5 and TRBJ1-1; D might be TRBD1 (6 bases). The CDR3 extends over 13 amino acids. The germline V gene encodes CDR1 MNHEY and CDR2 SVGAGI. Trimming stripped 8 bases from V and 4 bases from J, with 14 bases between. The CDR3 region is CASRGPGGTEAFF. The CDR3 DNA follows: TGTGCCAGCCGGGGGCCCGGAGGCACTGAAGCTTTCTTT.

The chain recombines TRBV5-4 with TRBJ2-5; no definite D call. This CDR3 contains 13 residues. Trimming removed 0 bases from V and 5 bases from J, with 8 bases in between. Per the germline V gene, CDR1 is SGHNT and CDR2 is YYREEE (reference sequence). CDR3 sequence (DNA): TGTGCCAGCAGCTTGGCCGGAACGGAGACCCAGTACTTC. It specifies CASSLAGTETQYF.